These 27 T cell receptor beta chains came from one sample sequenced in a study of beta chain features in type 1 diabetes. For these TCRs, the target antigens are not known. As every portion of the isolated RNA was reverse transcribed, the sequencing read expressed TCRB transcripts. The assay was immunoSEQ multiplex PCR, and TCRdb's table has in-frame clones only and misses some. The sample has 150,000 to 200,000 clones; around 63% are singletons. Whole-study results and caveats: People with Type 1 diabetes carried modestly yet significantly shorter TCRB CDR3s in all four CD4+ subsets.

Sample: naive CD4+ T cells from blood. The origin of the receptors is a man under 40 with type 1 diabetes.

The chain employs TRBV7-9 and TRBJ2-5; 9 bases agree with TRBD2. CDR1 and CDR2 from the germline V gene are SEHNR and FQNEAQ (reference sequence). V dropped 1 base and J dropped 1; count of bases not matched to a gene: 7. This CDR3 spans 17 amino acids. CDR3 amino acids: CASSLGSLAGSQETQYF. DNA of the CDR3: TGTGCCAGCAGCTTAGGATCTCTAGCGGGGAGCCAAGAGACCCAGTACTTC.

The chain links TRBV15 to TRBJ1-6, with D maybe TRBD1 (5 bases). CDR1 is LNHNV, CDR2 YYDKDF, per germline (reference sequence). Trimming stripped 1 base from V and 11 bases from J, with 21 bases between. This CDR3 is built from 17 residues. The CDR3: CATSRGGEVRARTPLHF. In DNA, the CDR3 is TGTGCCACCAGCAGAGGGGGGGAGGTACGGGCGCGTACACCCCTCCACTTT.

This chain uses TRBV29-1 with TRBJ2-7; D may match TRBD1 or TRBD2 (6 bases each). V lost 3 bases to trimming and J lost 6 bases, with 18 bases between them. The CDR3 contains 14 residues. Germline CDR1 reads SQVTM; CDR2 reads ANQGSEA. The CDR3 protein is CSVDRGLPGFEQYF. The DNA for the CDR3 is TGCAGCGTTGATCGGGGGCTCCCAGGATTCGAGCAGTACTTC.

CDR3: CASGSLFSSYNEQFF. CDR3 in DNA: TGTGCCAGCGGATCGCTGTTCAGCTCCTACAATGAGCAGTTCTTC. The chain joins TRBV28 to TRBJ2-1; no clear D. Trimming removed 8 bases from V and 0 bases from J, with 14 bases in between. Germline assignment: CDR1 MDHEN and CDR2 SYDVKM. This CDR3 is built from 15 residues.

The V and J genes are TRBV30 and TRBJ1-1; no definite D call. V was clipped by 3 bases and J by 6 bases, with 17 bases between them. The germline V gene encodes CDR1 GTSNPN and CDR2 SVGIG (reference sequence). This CDR3 region has 14 residues. The CDR3 nucleotides read TGTGCCTGGAGAAGTTCTTCTGCGGGAGCTGAAGCTTTCTTT. This gives the protein CAWRSSSAGAEAFF.

The table lists this clone with a few counts. V and J are TRBV9 and TRBJ1-2, with D unclear. Trimming cost V 3 bases and J 2 bases, with 2 bases left between them. This CDR3 has 11 amino acids. Germline CDR1 is SGDLS and CDR2 is YYNGEE. CDR3 DNA: TGTGCCAGCAGCGACAACTATGGCTACACCTTC. Translating gives CASSDNYGYTF.

The chain is built from TRBV5-1 and TRBJ2-3, with 8 bases lining up with TRBD1. This CDR3 spans 14 amino acids. V lost 3 bases to trimming and J lost 1 base; unmatched junction nucleotides: 1. Germline lookup yields CDR1 SGHRS and CDR2 YFSETQ. DNA for the CDR3: TGCGCCAGCAGCTCGGACAGGGGCACAGATACGCAGTATTTT. It is translated as CASSSDRGTDTQYF.

The rearrangement joins TRBV7-2 to TRBJ2-5; D call uncertain. Trimming removed 1 base from V and 5 bases from J, with 5 bases in between. CDR1 and CDR2 from the germline V gene are SGHTA and FQGNSA. This CDR3 has 12 residues. The CDR3 bases are TGTGCCAGCAGCTTAGTATGGGAGACCCAGTACTTC. Its protein is CASSLVWETQYF.

This clone occurred a few times. This chain joins TRBV5-6 and TRBJ2-2; 9 positions agree with TRBD2. CDR3 length: 18 residues. Germline CDR1 and CDR2: SGHDT and YYEEEE. Unmatched junction bases numbered 9, after V lost 1 base and J lost 2 bases. CDR3 sequence: CASSLRRLAGSNTGELFF. CDR3 DNA: TGTGCCAGCAGCTTGAGGCGGCTAGCGGGGTCTAACACCGGGGAGCTGTTTTTT.

This clone was picked up a small number of times. CDR3 protein: CSVHLTGYGYTF. The CDR3, as DNA: TGCAGCGTTCATTTAACAGGGTATGGCTACACCTTC. The chain has TRBV29-1 and TRBJ1-2, with TRBD1 as a possible D gene (6 bases). From germline, CDR1 is SQVTM and CDR2 ANQGSEA. The CDR3 runs 12 residues. The V end was cut by 5 bases, the J end by 5 bases, with 12 bases between. The entire variable domain, with the rest obtained from reference TRBV29-1 and TRBJ1-2, is as follows: SAVISQKPSRDICQRGTSLTIQCQVDSQVTMMFWYRQQPGQSLTLIATANQGSEATYESGFVIDKFPISRPNLTFSTLTVSNMSPEDSSIYLCSVHLTGYGYTFGSGTRLTVV.

The rearrangement joins TRBV29-1 to TRBJ2-5; 13 bases align to TRBD2. V lost 5 bases, J lost 3 bases, and 6 bases stayed unmatched. The CDR3 has 15 residues. The V gene's germline CDR1 is SQVTM and CDR2 ANQGSEA. CDR3 sequence: CSVPGTSGAEETQYF. CDR3 in DNA: TGCAGCGTTCCCGGGACTAGCGGGGCGGAAGAGACCCAGTACTTC.

Worth noting for this clone: Different DNA sequences within this sample yield the same CDR3. This chain joins TRBV2 and TRBJ2-3, with a possible D match to TRBD2 (6 bases). Germline V gene data show CDR1 as SNHLY and CDR2 as FYNNEI. Trimming removed 6 bases at V and 0 bases at J, with 7 bases between. The CDR3 runs to 13 residues. The chain's CDR3 is CASRGTSTDTQYF. The CDR3 coding sequence is TGTGCCAGCAGGGGGACTAGCACAGATACGCAGTATTTT.

J is TRBJ1-5 and V is TRBV4-3, with a possible D match to TRBD1 (5 bases). CDR1 is LGHNA, CDR2 YSLEER, per germline. Between the trimmed V and J ends, which lost 4 bases and 5 bases, there was a span of 12 bases. This CDR3 has 14 amino acids. CDR3: CASSLTSGDQPQHF. The CDR3 DNA reads as TGCGCCAGCAGCCTTACGTCGGGGGATCAGCCCCAGCATTTT.

This sequence joins TRBV30 and TRBJ1-5; TRBD1 agrees at 7 bases. The V gene's germline CDR1 is GTSNPN and CDR2 SVGIG (reference sequence). CDR3 length equals 13 residues. With 8 bases clipped from V and 7 bases from J, the junction kept 11 bases outside the gene matches. The CDR3, as DNA: TGTGCCCTCGGCTTACAGGGGAACCAGCCCCAGCATTTT. Its translation is CALGLQGNQPQHF. Full variable domain (remainder filled in from reference TRBV30 and TRBJ1-5): SQTIHQWPATLVQPVGSPLSLECTVEGTSNPNLYWYRQAAGRGLQLLFYSVGIGQISSEVPQNLSASRPQDRQFILSSKKLLLSDSGFYLCALGLQGNQPQHFGDGTRLSIL.

The rearrangement joins TRBV30 to TRBJ1-5; D possibly corresponds to TRBD1 (5 bases). This CDR3 is 15 amino acids long. Germline values: CDR1 GTSNPN, CDR2 SVGIG (reference sequence). The V and J ends lost 2 bases and 0 bases respectively, with 11 bases between them. The CDR3 loop is CAWSPGPLSNQPQHF. The DNA for the CDR3 is TGTGCCTGGAGTCCGGGACCCCTTAGCAATCAGCCCCAGCATTTT.

This clone was seen a handful of times. The J gene is TRBJ1-4, the V gene TRBV29-1; TRBD1 might be the D (5 bases). Germline assignment: CDR1 SQVTM and CDR2 ANQGSEA. V was shortened by 6 bases and J by 3 bases, with 8 bases between the two germline ends. The CDR3 runs 12 residues. The CDR3: CSVRDSNEKLFF. DNA of the CDR3: TGCAGCGTCCGGGACTCTAATGAAAAACTGTTTTTT.

V is TRBV9 and J is TRBJ1-4, with D unresolved. Germline CDR1 is SGDLS and CDR2 is YYNGEE. V lost 3 bases and J 13 bases, leaving 13 bases between the germline ends. This CDR3 is 12 amino acids long. The CDR3 sequence is CASSGSTGRLFF. The CDR3 DNA sequence: TGTGCCAGCAGCGGATCAACCGGGAGACTGTTTTTT.

This clone was counted once. The rearrangement uses TRBV4-3 and TRBJ1-6; maybe TRBD1 (5 bases). The CDR3 runs to 14 residues. V lost 0 bases and J 6 bases, leaving 6 bases between the germline ends. In germline, CDR1 is LGHNA, CDR2 YSLEER. The CDR3 DNA follows: TGCGCCAGCAGCCAAGAGGGGACTAATTCACCCCTCCACTTT. Translating it yields CASSQEGTNSPLHF.

The chain joins TRBV4-3 to TRBJ2-7; 7 bases are a match to TRBD1. The CDR3 contains 15 residues. Unmatched junction bases numbered 8, after V lost 1 base and J lost 5 bases. The germline CDR1 and CDR2 sequences are LGHNA and YSLEER. The CDR3 loop reads CASSQALRDSHEQYF. In nucleotides, the CDR3 is TGCGCCAGCAGCCAAGCTTTACGGGACAGCCACGAGCAGTACTTC.

This clone was detected only a few times. The gene calls are TRBV28 and TRBJ2-7; 8 bases align to TRBD2. The CDR3 length is 15 residues. V was clipped by 10 bases and J by 3 bases; unmatched bases: 14. Germline values: CDR1 MDHEN, CDR2 SYDVKM. Written as DNA, the CDR3 is TGTGCCACCTCTCGGCAGGCGGGGGGCCGCTACGAGCAGTACTTC. The encoded protein is CATSRQAGGRYEQYF.

This rearrangement joins TRBV29-1 to TRBJ1-1; TRBD1 is a possible D gene (5 bases). V was trimmed by 4 bases and J by 0 bases, leaving 9 bases between them. CDR3 size: 13 residues. CDR1 is SQVTM, CDR2 ANQGSEA, per germline. The CDR3 is CSVATGLNTEAFF. The CDR3 nucleotides are TGCAGCGTTGCAACAGGTTTGAACACTGAAGCTTTCTTT.

This clone was counted a single time. The chain combines TRBV30 with TRBJ2-3; the D gene is possibly TRBD1 (6 bases). Germline V CDR1 and CDR2: GTSNPN, SVGIG (reference sequence). V was clipped by 3 bases and J by 4 bases, with 14 bases between them. The CDR3 is 14 residues long. Written as DNA, the CDR3 is TGTGCCTGGAGAGCCCACAGGGATGCAGATACGCAGTATTTT. It yields the protein CAWRAHRDADTQYF.

This clone has more than one count but fewer than ten. This rearrangement joins TRBV29-1 to TRBJ1-4; D is ambiguous. The CDR3 contains 13 residues. Germline assignment: CDR1 SQVTM and CDR2 ANQGSEA. The germline V and J ends were trimmed by 6 bases and 3 bases, with 11 bases remaining between them. Here the CDR3 DNA reads TGCAGCGTCTCAGTCACCTCTAATGAAAAACTGTTTTTT. This translates into CSVSVTSNEKLFF. Full variable domain (remainder filled in from reference TRBV29-1 and TRBJ1-4): SAVISQKPSRDICQRGTSLTIQCQVDSQVTMMFWYRQQPGQSLTLIATANQGSEATYESGFVIDKFPISRPNLTFSTLTVSNMSPEDSSIYLCSVSVTSNEKLFFGSGTQLSVL.

The chain has TRBV11-3 and TRBJ2-5; the D is unclear. Trimming cost V 0 bases and J 2 bases, with 7 bases left between them. The length of the CDR3 is 14 residues. Germline lookup yields CDR1 SGHNT and CDR2 YENEEA. In DNA, the CDR3 is TGTGCCAGCAGCTTAGATCGGAGTCAAGAGACCCAGTACTTC. This sequence encodes CASSLDRSQETQYF.

The chain has TRBV18 and TRBJ2-3; 10 bases align to TRBD2. V gave up 8 bases and J gave up 0 bases; unmatched junction bases: 5. The CDR3 length is 15 residues. Germline assignment: CDR1 KGHSH and CDR2 LQKENI. CDR3 nucleotide sequence: TGTGCCAGCGCAGGACTAGCGGCGAGCACAGATACGCAGTATTTT. Its protein is CASAGLAASTDTQYF. Complete variable domain (other parts from reference TRBV18 and TRBJ2-3): NAGVMQNPRHLVRRRGQEARLRCSPMKGHSHVYWYRQLPEEGLKFMVYLQKENIIDESGMPKERFSAEFPKEGPSILRIQQVVRGDSAAYFCASAGLAASTDTQYFGPGTRLTVL.

This clone has just a few counts. This CDR3 is also generated by other DNA sequences in the sample. The chain joins TRBV30 to TRBJ2-7; 8 bases fit TRBD1. V lost 7 bases, J lost 4 bases, and 6 bases stayed unmatched. This CDR3 comprises 12 residues. Germline loops: CDR1 GTSNPN, CDR2 SVGIG (reference sequence). The CDR3 loop is CAFRDRTYEQYF. The CDR3 nucleotides are TGTGCCTTCCGGGACAGGACATACGAGCAGTACTTC. The entire variable domain, with the rest obtained from reference TRBV30 and TRBJ2-7, is as follows: SQTIHQWPATLVQPVGSPLSLECTVEGTSNPNLYWYRQAAGRGLQLLFYSVGIGQISSEVPQNLSASRPQDRQFILSSKKLLLSDSGFYLCAFRDRTYEQYFGPGTRLTVT.

This chain uses TRBV5-6 with TRBJ2-7; no clear D. CDR1 and CDR2 from the germline V gene are SGHDT and YYEEEE. The CDR3 runs 14 residues. The V end was cut by 4 bases, the J end by 3 bases, with 14 bases between. CDR3 sequence (DNA): TGTGCCAGCAGCCGCCGACCACTACACTACGAGCAGTACTTC. The encoded protein is CASSRRPLHYEQYF.